The TCR beta chain under discussion was sequenced for a study of CD8 T cells in Susac syndrome. With random hexamers, roughly 0.5 to 1 ug RNA was reverse transcribed. TCRdb ran MiXCR on the immunoSEQ multiplex PCR reads and lists one entry per CDR3 protein. The sample lists about 140,000 distinct CDR3 sequences; less than 95% were seen once. V was clipped by 3 bases and J by 5 bases, with 10 bases between them. The germline V gene encodes CDR1 DFQATT and CDR2 SNEGSKA (reference sequence). The CDR3 extends over 12 amino acids. Source material: CD4+ T cells from PBMCs. The chain has TRBV20-1 and TRBJ1-1; unclear D gene. The sequence came from a human donor in good health. The CDR3 DNA reads TGCAGTGCTAGGCGATATGGGACTGAAGCTTTCTTT. This encodes CSARRYGTEAFF.